These 9 T cell receptor beta chains share one sample of origin, sequenced in a study of technical replicates of blood from a handful of donors listed by TCRdb under 2017. Library construction relied on the immunoSEQ multiplex PCR assay. Entries here come from immuneACCESS through TCRdb and include only in-frame sequences with V and J called. Some clones fail to appear in such tables; in the studies checked, an unresolved V gene covers under half of the shortfall, and the cause of the remainder is unknown. This sample comprises under 100,000 clones, around 96% of them detected only once. The ten largest clones represent around 0.28% of the sample. Sequencing used T cells isolated from PBMCs. These TCRs come from a human donor in good health.

The rearrangement uses TRBV7-3 and TRBJ2-3; 10 nucleotides match TRBD2. CDR3 length equals 15 residues. The junction had 4 bases not matched to a gene; V was cut back by 2 bases and J by 5 bases. The V gene's germline CDR1 is SGHTA and CDR2 FQGTGA. CDR3 amino acids: CASSLLAGEGDTQYF. The DNA for the CDR3 is TGTGCCAGCAGCTTACTAGCGGGAGAGGGAGATACGCAGTATTTT. The full variable domain, in which reference TRBV7-3 and TRBJ2-3 provide the parts outside the CDR3, is GAGVSQTPSNKVTEKGKYVELRCDPISGHTALYWYRQSLGQGPEFLIYFQGTGAADDSGLPNDRFFAVRPEGSVSTLKIQRTERGDSAVYLCASSLLAGEGDTQYFGPGTRLTVL.

The rearrangement joins TRBV5-1 to TRBJ1-2; TRBD1 matches 7 bases. The CDR3 totals 12 residues. V dropped 4 bases and J dropped 8; count of bases not matched to a gene: 5. Germline values: CDR1 SGHRS, CDR2 YFSETQ. CDR3 bases: TGCGCCAGCAGCCCGACAGGGAGCGGCTACACCTTC. Protein product: CASSPTGSGYTF.

The CDR3 DNA is TGTGCCAGCAGCGCCCGCTCTAGCGGGAGGTCCGATACGCAGTATTTT. Protein: CASSARSSGRSDTQYF. The rearrangement uses TRBV6-6 and TRBJ2-3; TRBD2 matches at 11 bases. This CDR3 region has 16 residues. Germline assignment: CDR1 MNHNY and CDR2 SVGAGI (reference sequence). Trimming cost V 6 bases and J 6 bases; bases outside gene matches: 11.

The chain couples TRBV7-8 to TRBJ1-1; D is perhaps TRBD1 (5 bases). Germline CDR1 reads SGHVS; CDR2 reads FQNEAQ. Trimming took off 3 bases at V and 8 bases at J, with 10 bases between the two ends. This CDR3 has 12 residues. The CDR3 DNA is TGTGCCAGCAGCTTTGGACAACTAGAAGCTTTCTTT. Translating gives CASSFGQLEAFF.

The rearrangement uses TRBV19 and TRBJ2-2; weak D call: TRBD1 (7 bases). Germline-derived CDR1 and CDR2 are LNHDA and SQIVND (reference sequence). CDR3 size: 14 residues. Trimming stripped 5 bases from V and 4 bases from J, with 11 bases between. The CDR3 here is CASSAGQLTGELFF. CDR3 nucleotides: TGTGCCAGTAGTGCGGGACAGCTCACCGGGGAGCTGTTTTTT.

Comment on this clone: The junction departs from germline at one end; a sequencing error may be responsible. This sequence joins TRBV4-3 and TRBJ1-2; the match to TRBD1 covers 7 bases. CDR3 length equals 15 residues. The germline gives CDR1 LGHNA, CDR2 YSLEER. CDR3 sequence (DNA): TGCGCCAGCAGCCAAACTGAGACAGGGAACTATGGCCACACCTTC. This codes for CASSQTETGNYGHTF.

The chain combines TRBV30 with TRBJ1-2; D remains ambiguous. V gave up 1 base and J gave up 6 bases, with 3 bases separating them. The CDR3 extends over 10 amino acids. CDR1 GTSNPN and CDR2 SVGIG come from the germline V gene (reference sequence). DNA for the CDR3: TGTGCCTGGAGTGGTAATGGCTACACCTTC. It specifies CAWSGNGYTF. Full variable domain (outside the CDR3, taken from reference TRBV30 and TRBJ1-2): SQTIHQWPATLVQPVGSPLSLECTVEGTSNPNLYWYRQAAGRGLQLLFYSVGIGQISSEVPQNLSASRPQDRQFILSSKKLLLSDSGFYLCAWSGNGYTFGSGTRLTVV.

The rearrangement links TRBV19 to TRBJ2-2, with D possibly being TRBD1 (5 bases). The CDR3 loop spans 15 amino acids. V lost 7 bases, J lost 6 bases, and 18 bases lay in between. CDR1 is LNHDA, CDR2 SQIVND, per germline (reference sequence). Here the CDR3 reads CASTEDIHRPGELFF. CDR3 bases: TGTGCCAGTACTGAGGACATACACCGACCCGGGGAGCTGTTTTTT.

The gene calls are TRBV11-2 and TRBJ2-3, with 11 bases lining up with TRBD1. CDR1 and CDR2 (germline): SGHAT, FQNNGV. V dropped 5 bases and J dropped 9; count of bases not matched to a gene: 10. CDR3 length: 15 residues. The CDR3 here is CASSPRPGTGGTQYF. CDR3 bases: TGTGCCAGCAGCCCACGTCCCGGGACAGGGGGAACGCAGTATTTT.